This entry lists 3 T cell receptor beta chains sequenced from one sample in a study of T cell clonality in common variable immunodeficiency. TCRdb keeps only in-frame clones here, not all; method: immunoSEQ multiplex PCR. In total the sample includes tens of thousands of clones, none of them seen once. Material for sequencing was peripheral blood mononuclear cells. The receptors here all came from a person aged 18 to 75 in good health.

The table lists this clone with many counts. The read comes to an end 3 residues before the CDR3 does, leaving the germline J gene to fill in the end. The chain has TRBV13 and TRBJ2-2, with 8 positions matching TRBD2. The germline CDR1 and CDR2 sequences are PRHDT and FYEKMQ (reference sequence). CDR3 size: 15 residues. J was trimmed by 10 bases and V by 0 bases; bases with no gene match: 7. CDR3 amino acids: CASSLGRGGLEELFF. The covered CDR3 bases are TGTGCCAGCAGCTTAGGTCGCGGGGGGCTTGAGGAG.

This clone was observed many times. Read sequence stops 3 residues before the CDR3 end, and the germline J gene provides the missing end. The V call is TRBV10-3, the J call TRBJ2-1; 11 bases agree with TRBD2. The V gene end was trimmed by 6 bases and the J gene end by 4 bases; junction bases not matched to a gene: 2. The germline V gene encodes CDR1 ENHRY and CDR2 SYGVKD. The CDR3 loop spans 14 amino acids. The DNA read from the CDR3 is TGTGCCATCAGGAGACTAGCGGGGTACAATGAG. Translated: CAIRRLAGYNE. Given in full, the CDR3 is CAIRRLAGYNEQFF.

This clone has ten or more counts. The read ends 3 residues early relative to the CDR3; the germline J gene fills the gap. The chain recombines TRBV7-9 with TRBJ1-4; D possibly corresponds to TRBD1 (5 bases). V was pared by 1 base and J by 8 bases, with 8 bases between. Germline V gives CDR1 SEHNR, CDR2 FQNEAQ (reference sequence). This CDR3 spans 13 amino acids. CDR3 DNA, as far as it was read: TGTGCCAGCAGCTTAGAGAGGGGCGAAAAA. It yields the protein CASSLERGEK. The whole CDR3 sequence reads CASSLERGEKLFF.